The 31 T cell receptor beta chains presented below share a single source sample, sequenced in a study of blood T cell repertoires in COVID-19. The repertoire was sequenced with immunoSEQ multiplex PCR; TCRdb's copy has only in-frame clones and lacks some. The sample records 200,000 to 250,000 clones, under 90% being singletons. Source material: PBMCs or T cells enriched from blood (not recorded which). The source of these receptors is a woman in her fifties or sixties who had recovered from COVID-19.

Notes on this clone: The junction differs from germline at one of its ends, possibly a read error. The chain links TRBV3-1 (or the pseudogene TRBV3-2) to TRBJ2-7; D is ambiguous. Germline-derived CDR1 and CDR2 are LGHDT and YNNKEL (reference sequence). The CDR3 runs to 11 residues. The CDR3 DNA follows: TGTGCCAGCACCCAAGCGTGCGAGCAGTACTTC. This sequence encodes CASTQACEQYF.

This clone has more than one count but fewer than ten. The rearrangement joins TRBV7-3 to TRBJ1-1; the D gene is possibly TRBD1 (6 bases). Trimming took 0 bases from V and 1 from J, leaving 18 bases between them. This CDR3 has 18 amino acids. Germline values: CDR1 SGHTA, CDR2 FQGTGA. In DNA form, the CDR3 reads TGTGCCAGCAGCTTAACACTGCGGGGGCCGTTGGAGAACACTGAAGCTTTCTTT. As protein: CASSLTLRGPLENTEAFF.

V usage is TRBV7-3 and J usage is TRBJ2-7; 8 nucleotides agree with TRBD1. V shed 6 bases, J shed 2 bases, and the junction held 9 bases outside the gene matches. The CDR3 is 15 residues long. From germline, CDR1 is SGHTA and CDR2 FQGTGA. The CDR3 bases are TGTGCCAGCAGTCGGGGTGGGACAGGAACCTACGAGCAGTACTTC. Translating it yields CASSRGGTGTYEQYF. Full variable domain (missing parts from reference TRBV7-3 and TRBJ2-7): GAGVSQTPSNKVTEKGKYVELRCDPISGHTALYWYRQSLGQGPEFLIYFQGTGAADDSGLPNDRFFAVRPEGSVSTLKIQRTERGDSAVYLCASSRGGTGTYEQYFGPGTRLTVT.

This clone was recorded a few times. V is TRBV11-2 and J is TRBJ2-2, with 12 bases aligning to TRBD2. Germline CDR1 and CDR2: SGHAT and FQNNGV. CDR3 size: 17 residues. V trimming: 5 bases; J trimming: 7 bases; junction bases outside the gene matches: 11. The CDR3 sequence: CASSQKGGLAGFGELFF. As DNA, the CDR3 is TGTGCCAGCAGCCAAAAGGGAGGACTAGCGGGATTCGGGGAGCTGTTTTTT.

The chain recombines TRBV12-5 with TRBJ1-5; possible D gene TRBD1, 6 bases. CDR3 length equals 17 residues. Looked up from germline, CDR1 is LGHNT and CDR2 is FRNRAP. V lost 2 bases and J lost 3, with 17 bases in between. The CDR3 coding sequence is TGTGCTAGTGGTTTGTCATCATACCGGGACACCAATCAGCCCCAGCATTTT. Translation gives CASGLSSYRDTNQPQHF.

In its sample, this clone was seen once. J is TRBJ2-7 and V is TRBV6-5; 8 bases are shared with TRBD1. The CDR3 length is 15 residues. Trimming took 0 bases from V and 3 from J; bases not matched to a gene: 4. Germline lookup yields CDR1 MNHEY and CDR2 SVGAGI. CDR3 in DNA: TGTGCCAGCAGTTACTCGGGCAGGGGGCTCTACGAGCAGTACTTC. It yields the protein CASSYSGRGLYEQYF.

This clone was picked up a small number of times. The chain combines TRBV14 with TRBJ1-6, with D possibly being TRBD1 (5 bases). CDR1 SGHDN and CDR2 FVKESK come from the germline V gene. The CDR3 consists of 15 residues. Trimming stripped 0 bases from V and 6 bases from J, with 9 bases between. CDR3 nucleotide sequence: TGTGCCAGCAGCCAAGAAAGGGGAGGTAATTCACCCCTCCACTTT. Translated: CASSQERGGNSPLHF.

V gene TRBV29-1 combines with J gene TRBJ1-2, with D unclear. Trimming took off 2 bases at V and 8 bases at J, with 9 bases between the two ends. In germline, CDR1 is SQVTM, CDR2 ANQGSEA. The CDR3 length is 11 residues. The CDR3 DNA follows: TGCAGCGTTGAAATTTCGGTGGGCTACACCTTC. Residues: CSVEISVGYTF.

The V gene is TRBV19, the J gene TRBJ1-6; tentative D call: TRBD1 (5 bases). Trimming took 5 bases from V and 10 from J, leaving 12 bases between them. CDR3 length: 13 amino acids. CDR1 and CDR2 (germline): LNHDA, SQIVND (reference sequence). CDR3 in DNA: TGTGCCAGTAGTTTGGACACAAAATCACCCCTCCACTTT. Its protein product is CASSLDTKSPLHF.

This clone was found a few times. The chain uses TRBV12-5 and TRBJ1-1; possible D gene TRBD1, 6 bases. V lost 2 bases to trimming and J lost 4 bases, with 8 bases between them. Germline-derived CDR1 and CDR2 are LGHNT and FRNRAP. CDR3 size: 13 residues. The CDR3 coding sequence is TGTGCTAGTGGTTTGCAGGGGACCACTGAAGCTTTCTTT. Translated: CASGLQGTTEAFF.

The chain recombines TRBV10-3 with TRBJ1-2, with 7 bases lining up with TRBD1. The germline V gene encodes CDR1 ENHRY and CDR2 SYGVKD. The CDR3 runs 16 residues. Losses at the gene ends were 0 bases for V and 0 bases for J; bases not matched to a gene: 4. CDR3 bases: TGTGCCATCAGTGAGTCGACAGGGCCCCCTAACTATGGCTACACCTTC. Translating gives CAISESTGPPNYGYTF.

This clone was observed a single time. The chain links TRBV19 to TRBJ2-1; the match to TRBD2 covers 10 bases. Trimming removed 3 bases from V and 7 bases from J; junction bases left unmatched: 3. Germline CDR1 reads LNHDA; CDR2 reads SQIVND (reference sequence). The CDR3 extends over 14 amino acids. CDR3 residues: CASSMGLASNEQFF. The CDR3 bases are TGTGCCAGTAGTATGGGACTAGCGTCGAATGAGCAGTTCTTC.

The chain is built from TRBV18 and TRBJ2-7; TRBD2 matches 9 bases. This CDR3 contains 16 residues. The germline CDR1 and CDR2 sequences are KGHSH and LQKENI. The V segment lost 3 bases and the J segment 3 bases; nucleotides outside the gene matches: 9. CDR3 coding DNA: TGTGCCAGCTCACCGCCAGCGGGAGGTCTCGACTACGAGCAGTACTTC. Translated, it gives CASSPPAGGLDYEQYF. The variable domain in full, completed from reference TRBV18 and TRBJ2-7, reads NAGVMQNPRHLVRRRGQEARLRCSPMKGHSHVYWYRQLPEEGLKFMVYLQKENIIDESGMPKERFSAEFPKEGPSILRIQQVVRGDSAAYFCASSPPAGGLDYEQYFGPGTRLTVT.

This clone was seen just once. The V call is TRBV2, the J call TRBJ1-3; weak D call: TRBD1 (6 bases). Germline CDR1 SNHLY, CDR2 FYNNEI. V was trimmed by 8 bases and J by 0 bases, leaving 14 bases between them. This CDR3 spans 15 amino acids. The CDR3 DNA is TGTGCCAGCTCTAGGGGGGGAAACTCTGGAAACACCATATATTTT. This translates into CASSRGGNSGNTIYF.

This chain joins TRBV10-2 and TRBJ2-1; TRBD1 matches 7 bases. Losses at the gene ends were 2 bases for V and 3 bases for J; bases not matched to a gene: 4. Germline V CDR1 and CDR2: WSHSY, SAAADI. The CDR3 has 15 amino acids. The CDR3 spells CASSETGVYYNEQFF. The CDR3, as DNA: TGCGCCAGCAGTGAGACAGGGGTCTACTACAATGAGCAGTTCTTC.

This clone was detected only a few times. The V gene is TRBV19, the J gene TRBJ1-5; TRBD1 matches 9 bases. The CDR3 contains 15 residues. CDR1 and CDR2 from the germline V gene are LNHDA and SQIVND (reference sequence). V dropped 4 bases and J dropped 1; count of bases not matched to a gene: 2. CDR3 residues: CASSRTGASNQPQHF. CDR3 DNA sequence: TGTGCCAGTAGTAGGACAGGGGCGAGCAATCAGCCCCAGCATTTT.

The genes are TRBV5-1 and TRBJ2-7; TRBD1 is a possible D gene (6 bases). Germline lookup yields CDR1 SGHRS and CDR2 YFSETQ. V was cut by 4 bases and J by 5 bases, with 13 bases left in between. This CDR3 comprises 13 residues. The CDR3 DNA reads as TGCGCCAGCAGCGTCGGACAGTCCAACGAGCAGTACTTC. Residues: CASSVGQSNEQYF.

This chain links TRBV14 with TRBJ1-2; 7 bases match TRBD1. This CDR3 has 23 residues. J lost 0 bases, V lost 0 bases, and 25 bases had no gene match. Germline V CDR1 and CDR2: SGHDN, FVKESK. CDR3 DNA: TGTGCCAGCAGCCAAGATTCCTTTAACGACAGGGAGGTCGAACTATACCCTAACTATGGCTACACCTTC. Protein sequence: CASSQDSFNDREVELYPNYGYTF. The whole variable domain, remainder taken from reference TRBV14 and TRBJ1-2, is EAGVTQFPSHSVIEKGQTVTLRCDPISGHDNLYWYRRVMGKEIKFLLHFVKESKQDESGMPNNRFLAERTGGTYSTLKVQPAELEDSGVYFCASSQDSFNDREVELYPNYGYTFGSGTRLTVV.

This clone showed up just once. A much larger clone differs by one base, so this may be a read error. CDR3: CASSQPGTGGDEQYF. DNA for the CDR3: TGTGCCAGCAGCCAACCCGGGACAGGGGGCGACGAGCAGTACTTC. V gene TRBV4-2 combines with J gene TRBJ2-7, with 12 bases matching TRBD1. The J segment lost 5 bases and the V segment lost 2 bases, leaving 4 bases of the junction unmatched. Germline assignment: CDR1 LGHNA and CDR2 YNFKEQ. The CDR3 is made up of 15 amino acids.

This clone was seen a handful of times. The rearrangement links TRBV24-1 to TRBJ2-1, with 10 positions matching TRBD2. The CDR3 contains 15 residues. CDR1 is KGHDR, CDR2 SFDVKD, per germline. After removal of 4 bases from V and 9 bases from J, the junction contained 8 bases not matched to a gene. CDR3 loop: CATSEEAGGPGEQFF. The CDR3 region has the DNA TGTGCCACCAGTGAAGAAGCGGGAGGGCCAGGTGAGCAGTTCTTC.

DNA of the CDR3: TGTGCCAGCAGCTTGGCTGGGGCTAGCGGGAGTATCTACAATGAGCAGTTCTTC. This gives the protein CASSLAGASGSIYNEQFF. The rearrangement uses TRBV5-6 and TRBJ2-1; 10 bases agree with TRBD2. Germline CDR1 and CDR2: SGHDT and YYEEEE. The CDR3 consists of 18 residues. Trimming removed 0 bases from V and 3 bases from J; junction bases left unmatched: 9.

This clone was counted between two and nine times. The chain carries TRBV6-5 and TRBJ1-6; 8 nucleotides match TRBD1. The CDR3 is 16 amino acids. Trimming at V came to 6 bases and at J to 8 bases, leaving 12 bases not matched to a gene. The V gene's germline CDR1 is MNHEY and CDR2 SVGAGI. The CDR3 coding sequence is TGTGCCAGCAGCTACGCCTCCGGGACAGGAGATTCACCCCTCCACTTT. This translates into CASSYASGTGDSPLHF.

The chain employs TRBV5-4 and TRBJ1-1, with unresolved D. Germline V gives CDR1 SGHNT, CDR2 YYREEE (reference sequence). The CDR3 contains 15 residues. V lost 0 bases and J lost 6, with 15 bases in between. CDR3 sequence reads: CASSLGTPVGPEAFF. The CDR3 DNA is TGTGCCAGCAGCTTGGGCACCCCCGTCGGTCCTGAAGCTTTCTTT.

In its sample, this clone was seen once. V is TRBV11-3 and J is TRBJ2-1; 7 bases are a match to TRBD2. From germline, CDR1 is SGHNT and CDR2 YENEEA. The CDR3 has 14 amino acids. V shed 4 bases, J shed 2 bases, and the junction held 2 bases outside the gene matches. CDR3 protein: CASSSGLAYNEQFF. In nucleotides, the CDR3 is TGTGCCAGCAGCTCCGGACTAGCCTACAATGAGCAGTTCTTC. Using reference TRBV11-3 and TRBJ2-1 for the parts outside the CDR3, the full variable domain is EAGVVQSPRYKIIEKKQPVAFWCNPISGHNTLYWYLQNLGQGPELLIRYENEEAVDDSQLPKDRFSAERLKGVDSTLKIQPAELGDSAVYLCASSSGLAYNEQFFGPGTRLTVL.

V gene TRBV7-8 combines with J gene TRBJ1-3; no definite D call. Trimming shortened V by 3 bases and J by 0 bases, and 9 bases separated the two germline ends. The CDR3 runs 15 residues. Per the germline V gene, CDR1 is SGHVS and CDR2 is FQNEAQ. This CDR3 reads CASSFAGSSGNTIYF. CDR3 DNA sequence: TGTGCCAGCAGCTTCGCGGGGAGCTCTGGAAACACCATATATTTT.

The chain links TRBV15 to TRBJ2-7; 11 bases match TRBD2. Germline assignment: CDR1 LNHNV and CDR2 YYDKDF (reference sequence). This CDR3 has 18 amino acids. V lost 0 bases to trimming and J lost 5 bases; unmatched junction nucleotides: 12. CDR3 residues: CATSRDLTSGSIGNEQYF. As DNA, the CDR3 is TGTGCCACCAGCAGAGATCTAACTAGCGGGAGTATTGGGAACGAGCAGTACTTC. The variable domain in full, completed from reference TRBV15 and TRBJ2-7, reads DAMVIQNPRYQVTQFGKPVTLSCSQTLNHNVMYWYQQKSSQAPKLLFHYYDKDFNNEADTPDNFQSRRPNTSFCFLDIRSPGLGDTAMYLCATSRDLTSGSIGNEQYFGPGTRLTVT.

V usage is TRBV6-4 and J usage is TRBJ2-2; 8 nucleotides align to TRBD2. CDR3 length equals 15 residues. V gave up 0 bases and J gave up 5 bases; unmatched junction bases: 2. Looked up from germline, CDR1 is MRHNA and CDR2 is SNTAGT. In DNA, the CDR3 is TGTGCCAGCAGTGACTCTCGGGAGGGGACCGGGGAGCTGTTTTTT. Amino acid sequence: CASSDSREGTGELFF.

This clone was recorded a few times. The chain has TRBV6-4 and TRBJ2-1, with 8 bases aligning to TRBD2. The J segment lost 5 bases and the V segment lost 8 bases, leaving 11 bases of the junction unmatched. This CDR3 region has 15 residues. Germline CDR1 MRHNA, CDR2 SNTAGT. CDR3 protein: CASPTGKRGNNEQFF. As DNA, the CDR3 is TGTGCCAGCCCGACAGGAAAGCGGGGGAACAATGAGCAGTTCTTC.

The chain has TRBV5-1 and TRBJ2-5; 8 positions match TRBD1. CDR3 size: 16 residues. V lost 1 base to trimming and J lost 5 bases; unmatched junction nucleotides: 10. Germline values: CDR1 SGHRS, CDR2 YFSETQ. The CDR3 bases are TGCGCCAGCAGCTTGCCACAGTCTCGGACAGGGGAGACCCAGTACTTC. It translates to CASSLPQSRTGETQYF.

The chain couples TRBV7-2 to TRBJ1-1; 7 nucleotides match TRBD1. In germline, CDR1 is SGHTA, CDR2 FQGNSA. The V and J ends lost 0 bases and 11 bases, in that order; junction bases with no gene match: 3. This CDR3 is 12 amino acids long. CDR3 sequence (DNA): TGTGCCAGCAGCTTAGCCCAGGGGGAGGCTTTCTTT. It yields the protein CASSLAQGEAFF.

The chain combines TRBV7-8 with TRBJ2-5, with TRBD1 matching over 9 bases. Germline-derived CDR1 and CDR2 are SGHVS and FQNEAQ. This CDR3 comprises 16 residues. With V trimmed by 7 bases and J by 5 bases, 14 bases remained unmatched. The CDR3 nucleotides are TGTGCCAGCACCCGAAGGATGGGACAGGGCGGGGAGACCCAGTACTTC. Its protein is CASTRRMGQGGETQYF.